The 10 T cell receptor beta chains below all came from one sample that was sequenced in a study of T-cell reconstitution after alpha-beta-depleted transplantation in children. Researchers prepared the TCRbeta library using unique molecular identifiers, the study reports. TCRdb independently ran MiXCR on the PCR reads; one entry per CDR3 protein. The sample lists 330,000 or so distinct CDR3 sequences, approximately 10% occurring once. This specimen was PBMCs from the stem cell graft donor, taken from the stem cell graft. All receptors derive from a human donor who donated a stem cell graft to a child with acute lymphoblastic leukemia.

This clonotype has at least ten counts. The genes are TRBV7-9 and TRBJ2-3; D is unresolved. This CDR3 region has 16 residues. Germline values: CDR1 SEHNR, CDR2 FQNEAQ (reference sequence). V lost 5 bases and J lost 3, with 18 bases in between. Here the CDR3 reads CASSETRVIPTDTQYF. In DNA, the CDR3 is TGTGCCAGCAGCGAGACCAGAGTCATCCCAACAGATACGCAGTATTTT.

Of note for this clonotype: A much larger clone is a single base away; this may be a read error. The J gene is TRBJ2-2, the V gene TRBV4-1; tentative D call: TRBD1 (6 bases). The germline CDR1 and CDR2 sequences are MGHRA and YSYEKL. The CDR3 runs to 19 residues. Trimming removed 2 bases from V and 7 bases from J, with 26 bases in between. The CDR3 loop reads CASSQSPLQGGTIVGELFF. CDR3 nucleotide sequence: TGCGCCAGCAGCCAATCTCCCCTTCAGGGTGGGACAATCGTCGGGGAGCTGTTTTTT.

J is TRBJ2-5 and V is TRBV18; D unresolved. This CDR3 is built from 15 residues. Germline CDR1 is KGHSH and CDR2 is LQKENI. The V end was cut by 2 bases, the J end by 1 base, with 11 bases between. CDR3 residues: CASSPSVRIQETQYF. The CDR3 nucleotides read TGTGCCAGCTCACCATCCGTCCGAATCCAAGAGACCCAGTACTTC. Using reference TRBV18 and TRBJ2-5 for the parts outside the CDR3, the full variable domain is NAGVMQNPRHLVRRRGQEARLRCSPMKGHSHVYWYRQLPEEGLKFMVYLQKENIIDESGMPKERFSAEFPKEGPSILRIQQVVRGDSAAYFCASSPSVRIQETQYFGPGTRLLVL.

This rearrangement joins TRBV30 to TRBJ2-1, with 9 bases identical to TRBD1. Trimming cost V 4 bases and J 2 bases; bases outside gene matches: 3. The CDR3 extends over 14 amino acids. Germline loops: CDR1 GTSNPN, CDR2 SVGIG (reference sequence). This chain's CDR3 is CAWNRDRAYNEQFF. The CDR3 DNA follows: TGTGCCTGGAACCGGGACAGGGCCTACAATGAGCAGTTCTTC.

At least ten counts were recorded for this clonotype. This rearrangement joins TRBV27 to TRBJ2-1; 10 nucleotides match TRBD2. The CDR3 is 16 residues long. Germline V CDR1 and CDR2: MNHEY, SMNVEV (reference sequence). The J segment lost 6 bases and the V segment lost 6 bases, leaving 11 bases of the junction unmatched. Here the CDR3 reads CASRAVIGLAANEQFF. For the CDR3, the DNA is TGTGCCAGCAGAGCCGTTATAGGACTAGCGGCCAATGAGCAGTTCTTC.

This clonotype occurred a few times. The chain uses TRBV20-1 and TRBJ2-7; 9 bases agree with TRBD2. After removal of 5 bases from V and 6 bases from J, the junction contained 11 bases not matched to a gene. Per germline, CDR1 DFQATT and CDR2 SNEGSKA (reference sequence). The CDR3 has 14 residues. The CDR3 here is CSAEGSGRRGEQYF. The CDR3 DNA follows: TGCAGTGCTGAAGGTAGCGGGAGAAGAGGCGAGCAGTACTTC.

This clonotype has just a few counts. The chain employs TRBV9 and TRBJ2-4; D is undetermined. V dropped 0 bases and J dropped 3 bases, with 4 bases sitting between them. The germline V gene encodes CDR1 SGDLS and CDR2 YYNGEE. The CDR3 covers 13 residues. CDR3 in amino acids: CASSVDSKNIQYF. The CDR3 region has the DNA TGTGCCAGCAGCGTAGACAGCAAAAACATTCAGTACTTC.

The CDR3 DNA sequence: TGTGCCAGCAGTGACTCTCCCAGGGGTGCAGATACGCAGTATTTT. It yields the protein CASSDSPRGADTQYF. The chain is built from TRBV6-4 and TRBJ2-3; tentative D call: TRBD1 (6 bases). Germline lookup yields CDR1 MRHNA and CDR2 SNTAGT. V was clipped by 0 bases and J by 4 bases, with 11 bases between them. The CDR3 totals 15 residues.

The chain is built from TRBV4-1 and TRBJ2-1; D remains unclear. CDR1 is MGHRA and CDR2 is YSYEKL in the germline V gene. Trimming left V 0 bases short and J 10 bases short, with 4 bases between. The CDR3 contains 11 residues. The DNA of the CDR3 is TGCGCCAGCAGCCAAGACGGCGAGCAGTTCTTC. It encodes CASSQDGEQFF.

This clonotype was seen at least ten times. V and J are TRBV5-1 and TRBJ2-7, with 11 bases that match TRBD1. CDR1 SGHRS and CDR2 YFSETQ come from the germline V gene. V gave up 4 bases and J gave up 4 bases; unmatched junction bases: 7. The CDR3 runs 15 residues. The DNA for the CDR3 is TGCGCCAGCAGCGGCCGAGGACAGGGGGCTTACGAGCAGTACTTC. Its protein product is CASSGRGQGAYEQYF.